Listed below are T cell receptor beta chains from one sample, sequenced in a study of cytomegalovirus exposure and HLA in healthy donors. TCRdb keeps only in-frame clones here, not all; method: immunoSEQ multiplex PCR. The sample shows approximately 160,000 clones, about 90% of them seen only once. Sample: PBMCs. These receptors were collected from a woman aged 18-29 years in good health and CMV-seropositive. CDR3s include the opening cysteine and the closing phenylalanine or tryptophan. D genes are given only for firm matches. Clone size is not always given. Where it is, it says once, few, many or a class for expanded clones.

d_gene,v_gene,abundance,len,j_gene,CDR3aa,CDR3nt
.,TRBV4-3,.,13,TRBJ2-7,CASSQDPCFRQYF,TGCGCCAGCAGCCAAGACCCCTGTTTCAGGCAGTACTTC
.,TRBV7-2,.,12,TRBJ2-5,CASRARGETQYF,TGTGCCAGCCGCGCCAGGGGAGAGACCCAGTACTTC
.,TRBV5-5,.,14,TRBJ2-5,CASRERDFRGTQYF,TGTGCCAGCAGGGAGAGGGACTTCCGGGGCACCCAGTACTTC
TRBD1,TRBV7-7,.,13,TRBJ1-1,CASSSGTDTEAFF,TGTGCCAGCAGCTCCGGGACAGACACTGAAGCTTTCTTT
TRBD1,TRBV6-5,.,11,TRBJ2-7,CASNRGYEQYF,TGTGCCAGCAACAGGGGATACGAGCAGTACTTC
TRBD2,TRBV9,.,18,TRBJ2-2,CASSRPGLAGLRTGELFF,TGTGCCAGCAGCCGACCGGGACTAGCGGGATTGCGCACCGGGGAGCTGTTTTTT
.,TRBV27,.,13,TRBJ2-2,CASSPRGTGELFF,TGTGCCAGCAGCCCCAGGGGCACCGGGGAGCTGTTTTTT
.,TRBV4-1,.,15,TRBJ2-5,CASSQVHQGEETQYF,TGCGCCAGCAGCCAAGTTCACCAGGGTGAGGAGACCCAGTACTTC
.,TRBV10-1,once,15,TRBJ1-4,CASSDDVDSYEKLFF,TGCGCCAGCAGTGACGATGTCGACAGCTATGAAAAACTGTTTTTT
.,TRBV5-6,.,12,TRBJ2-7,CASSFRGIEQYF,TGTGCCAGCAGCTTTCGGGGGATCGAGCAGTACTTC
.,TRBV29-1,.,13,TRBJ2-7,CSVLAGGSYEQYF,TGCAGCGTTCTCGCCGGGGGCTCCTACGAGCAGTACTTC
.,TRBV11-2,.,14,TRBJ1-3,CASSLKGAGNTIYF,TGTGCCAGCAGCTTAAAAGGAGCTGGAAACACCATATATTTT
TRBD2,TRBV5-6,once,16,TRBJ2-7,CASSLVLAGGSYEQYF,TGTGCCAGCAGCTTGGTCCTAGCGGGGGGCAGCTACGAGCAGTACTTC
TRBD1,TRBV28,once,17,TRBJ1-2,CASSFGTRTGTNHGYTF,TGTGCCAGCAGTTTCGGAACCCGGACAGGGACGAATCATGGCTACACCTTC
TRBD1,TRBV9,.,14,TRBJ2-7,CASSVGTGIDEQYF,TGTGCCAGCAGCGTAGGGACAGGGATCGACGAGCAGTACTTC
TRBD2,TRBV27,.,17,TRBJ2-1,CASRGQVLAGGPFFRFF,TGTGCCAGCAGAGGACAGGTCTTAGCGGGAGGCCCTTTCTTCCGGTTCTTC
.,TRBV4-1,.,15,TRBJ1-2,CASSRPPAEIYGYTF,TGCGCCAGCAGTCGTCCCCCGGCGGAAATCTATGGCTACACCTTC
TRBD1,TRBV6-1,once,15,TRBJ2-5,CASSEGQGWGETQYF,TGTGCCAGCAGTGAAGGACAGGGATGGGGGGAGACCCAGTACTTC
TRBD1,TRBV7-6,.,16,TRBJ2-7,CASSSTSRDRGYEQYF,TGTGCCAGCAGCTCGACATCAAGGGACAGGGGATACGAGCAGTACTTC
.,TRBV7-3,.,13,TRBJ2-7,CASSLTPVNEQYF,TGTGCCAGCAGCTTAACCCCGGTAAACGAGCAGTACTTC
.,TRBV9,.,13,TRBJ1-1,CASSGSGVAEAFF,TGTGCCAGCAGCGGTTCAGGGGTGGCTGAAGCTTTCTTT
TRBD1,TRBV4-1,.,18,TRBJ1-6,CASSQGPRTGRYNSPLHF,TGCGCCAGCAGCCAAGGCCCCCGGACAGGGCGATATAATTCACCCCTCCACTTT
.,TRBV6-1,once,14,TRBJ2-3,CASSEYLRTDTQYF,TGTGCCAGCAGTGAATATCTCCGCACAGATACGCAGTATTTT
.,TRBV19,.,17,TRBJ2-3,CASSIDLWAPSTDTQYF,TGTGCCAGTAGTATAGATCTATGGGCCCCTAGCACAGATACGCAGTATTTT
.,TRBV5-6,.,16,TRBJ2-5,CASSTTRLVKGETQYF,TGTGCCAGCAGCACCACCAGACTAGTGAAGGGGGAGACCCAGTACTTC
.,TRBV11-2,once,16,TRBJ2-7,CASSFLLQGLRYEQYF,TGTGCCAGCAGCTTCCTGCTACAGGGTCTCCGATACGAGCAGTACTTC
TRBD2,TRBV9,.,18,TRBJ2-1,CASSGRTSGTLSYNEQFF,TGTGCCAGCAGCGGGCGGACTAGCGGGACCCTAAGCTACAATGAGCAGTTCTTC
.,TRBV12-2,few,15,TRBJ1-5,CASRPIRRCNQPQHF,TGTGCAAGTCGCCCCATTAGAAGATGCAATCAGCCCCAGCATTTT
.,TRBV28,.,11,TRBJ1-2,CASTQGFGYTF,TGTGCCAGCACCCAGGGTTTTGGCTACACCTTC
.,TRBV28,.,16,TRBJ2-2,CASSLHSTGGSGELFF,TGTGCCAGCAGTCTTCACTCGACGGGGGGCTCCGGGGAGCTGTTTTTT
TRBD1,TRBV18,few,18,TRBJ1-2,CASSPGVPGTANNYGYTF,TGTGCCAGCTCACCAGGAGTCCCCGGGACAGCGAATAACTATGGCTACACCTTC
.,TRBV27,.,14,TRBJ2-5,CASSLGGTPETQYF,TGTGCCAGCAGTTTAGGAGGGACGCCGGAGACCCAGTACTTC
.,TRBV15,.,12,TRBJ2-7,CATSGPVREQYF,TGTGCCACCAGCGGCCCGGTGAGGGAGCAGTACTTC
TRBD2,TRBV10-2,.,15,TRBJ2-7,CASSAWGGSSYEQYF,TGCGCCAGCAGCGCGTGGGGGGGTTCCTCCTACGAGCAGTACTTC
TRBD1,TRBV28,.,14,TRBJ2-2,CASSFPGGGGELFF,TGTGCCAGCAGTTTCCCAGGGGGTGGCGGGGAGCTGTTTTTT
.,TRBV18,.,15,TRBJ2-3,CASSPRGGTADTQYF,TGTGCCAGCTCACCACGGGGCGGGACAGCAGATACGCAGTATTTT
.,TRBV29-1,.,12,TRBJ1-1,CRGGNLNTEAFF,TGCAGAGGCGGTAACCTGAACACTGAAGCTTTCTTT
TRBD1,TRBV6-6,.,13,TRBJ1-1,CASKRDRDTEAFF,TGTGCCAGCAAACGGGACAGGGACACTGAAGCTTTCTTT
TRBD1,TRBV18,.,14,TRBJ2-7,CASSSPGQGYEQYF,TGTGCCAGCTCGTCCCCGGGACAGGGCTACGAGCAGTACTTC
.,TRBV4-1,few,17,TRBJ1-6,CASSPSLGAGGNSPLHF,TGCGCCAGCAGCCCGAGCTTGGGCGCGGGCGGCAATTCACCCCTCCACTTT
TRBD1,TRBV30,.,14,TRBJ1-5,CAWGQGATNQPQHF,TGTGCCTGGGGACAGGGGGCGACGAATCAGCCCCAGCATTTT
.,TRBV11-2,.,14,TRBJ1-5,CASSPGQTRQPQHF,TGTGCCAGCAGCCCTGGACAGACTCGTCAGCCCCAGCATTTT
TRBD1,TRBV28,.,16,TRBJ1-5,CASSFRTGVRNQPQHF,TGTGCCAGCAGTTTTAGGACAGGGGTAAGGAATCAGCCCCAGCATTTT
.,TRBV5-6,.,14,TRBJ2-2,CASSLTANTGELFF,TGTGCCAGCAGCCTGACAGCGAACACCGGGGAGCTGTTTTTT
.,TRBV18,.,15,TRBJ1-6,CASSPDLTGNSPLHF,TGTGCCAGCTCTCCAGACCTTACGGGTAATTCACCCCTCCACTTT
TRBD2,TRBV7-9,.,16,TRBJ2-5,CASSLGLAGGGETQYF,TGTGCCAGCAGCCTGGGACTAGCGGGAGGAGGGGAGACCCAGTACTTC
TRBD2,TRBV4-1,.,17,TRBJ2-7,CASSQPTAGGSRYEQYF,TGCGCCAGCAGCCAACCCACTGCGGGGGGGTCCCGCTACGAGCAGTACTTC
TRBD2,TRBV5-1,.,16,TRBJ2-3,CASSLPSGGSTDTQYF,TGCGCCAGCAGCTTGCCAAGCGGGGGGAGCACAGATACGCAGTATTTT
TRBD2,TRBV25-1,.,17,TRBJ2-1,CASAAALSGSGVNEQFF,TGTGCCAGCGCTGCGGCCCTTAGCGGGAGTGGGGTCAATGAGCAGTTCTTC
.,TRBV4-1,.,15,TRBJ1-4,CASSQVATGTEKLFF,TGCGCCAGCAGCCAAGTAGCGACGGGGACAGAAAAACTGTTTTTT
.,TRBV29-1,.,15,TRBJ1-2,CSVAPDSYNNYGYTF,TGCAGCGTCGCACCAGACAGTTATAATAACTATGGCTACACCTTC
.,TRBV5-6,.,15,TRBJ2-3,CASSPVVGAADTQYF,TGTGCCAGCAGCCCGGTTGTAGGAGCGGCAGATACGCAGTATTTT